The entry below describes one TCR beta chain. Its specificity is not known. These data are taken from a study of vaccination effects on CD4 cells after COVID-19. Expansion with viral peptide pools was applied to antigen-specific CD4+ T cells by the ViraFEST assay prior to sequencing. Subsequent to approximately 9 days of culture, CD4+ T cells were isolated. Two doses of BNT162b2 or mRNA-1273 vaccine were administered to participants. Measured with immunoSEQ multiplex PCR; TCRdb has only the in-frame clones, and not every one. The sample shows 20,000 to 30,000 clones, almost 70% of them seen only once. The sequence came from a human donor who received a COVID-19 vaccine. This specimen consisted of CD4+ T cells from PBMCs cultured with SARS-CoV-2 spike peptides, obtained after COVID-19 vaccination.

In DNA, the CDR3 is TGTGCCAGCAGCGAGTCGGGGGGCCAGGAGACCCAGTACTTC. This translates into CASSESGGQETQYF. The chain combines TRBV6-2 or TRBV6-3 with TRBJ2-5; a weak D match, TRBD2 (7 bases). Germline assignment: CDR1 MNHEY and CDR2 SVGEGT. Deletions cut 6 bases from V and 5 bases from J, with 16 bases between. The CDR3 loop spans 14 amino acids.